The 14 T cell receptor beta chains listed next were all sequenced from one sample in a study of blood T cell repertoires in COVID-19. Clones were read by immunoSEQ multiplex PCR, and TCRdb kept only the in-frame ones, dropping some. The sample has over 35,000 clones, over 70% seen once. Sequencing was carried out using peripheral blood. Receptors were obtained from a man aged 50-59 years with acute or convalescent COVID-19.

This clone was observed once. The CDR3 bases are TGCAGTGCTAGGAGCGGCTACGAGCAGTACTTC. Protein product: CSARSGYEQYF. This chain uses TRBV20-1 with TRBJ2-7; possible D gene TRBD2, 5 bases. Germline V gives CDR1 DFQATT, CDR2 SNEGSKA (reference sequence). The CDR3 covers 11 residues. V was pared by 3 bases and J by 3 bases, with 6 bases between.

The chain couples TRBV18 to TRBJ1-2; possible D gene TRBD1, 5 bases. The V gene lost 6 bases and the J gene lost 1 base, with 9 bases spanning the gap. CDR1 and CDR2 (germline): KGHSH, LQKENI. The CDR3 loop spans 13 amino acids. The CDR3 protein is CASSSQGNYGYTF. The CDR3 coding sequence is TGTGCCAGCTCGAGTCAGGGTAACTATGGCTACACCTTC.

This chain uses TRBV11-3 with TRBJ2-1; TRBD2 matches at 9 bases. CDR1 SGHNT and CDR2 YENEEA come from the germline V gene. The CDR3 is made up of 15 amino acids. The V and J ends lost 5 bases and 10 bases, in that order; junction bases with no gene match: 12. The CDR3: CASSIMGAGGDEQFF. DNA for the CDR3: TGTGCCAGCAGCATAATGGGAGCGGGGGGTGACGAGCAGTTCTTC.

V and J are TRBV15 and TRBJ1-4, with 8 bases fitting TRBD1. Germline lookup yields CDR1 LNHNV and CDR2 YYDKDF (reference sequence). CDR3 length: 16 residues. Trimming cost V 0 bases and J 6 bases; bases outside gene matches: 6. The CDR3 nucleotides are TGTGCCACCAGCAGAGACCCACAGGGGGGGCATGAAAAACTGTTTTTT. Translating it yields CATSRDPQGGHEKLFF.

The chain couples TRBV7-2 to TRBJ1-6; D unclear. Between the trimmed V and J ends, which lost 1 base and 8 bases, there was a span of 9 bases. The CDR3 is 14 residues long. CDR1 is SGHTA, CDR2 FQGNSA, per germline. CDR3 coding DNA: TGTGCCAGCAGCTTAGGGCCCCAGGATTCACCCCTCCACTTT. Its protein product is CASSLGPQDSPLHF.

This chain links TRBV18 with TRBJ2-5, with a tentative D call TRBD2 (6 bases). The germline V gene encodes CDR1 KGHSH and CDR2 LQKENI. This CDR3 is 14 amino acids long. The V and J ends lost 3 bases and 6 bases respectively, with 14 bases between them. This CDR3 is CASSPVGGMKTQYF. CDR3 bases: TGTGCCAGCTCACCTGTAGGAGGGATGAAGACCCAGTACTTC.

This chain uses TRBV18 with TRBJ1-1; TRBD1 agrees at 7 bases. Per the germline V gene, CDR1 is KGHSH and CDR2 is LQKENI. This CDR3 has 15 amino acids. V shed 4 bases, J shed 3 bases, and the junction held 8 bases outside the gene matches. CDR3 loop: CASSQTTGMDTEAFF. As DNA, the CDR3 is TGTGCCAGCTCACAGACGACAGGGATGGACACTGAAGCTTTCTTT.

This clone is a singleton in its sample. The chain has TRBV14 and TRBJ1-2; perhaps TRBD1 as D (5 bases). The V gene lost 4 bases and the J gene lost 5 bases, with 17 bases spanning the gap. Germline assignment: CDR1 SGHDN and CDR2 FVKESK. The CDR3 spans 15 residues. The CDR3 region has the DNA TGTGCCAGCAGCCCCAATCTTTCGGGGGGATATGGCTACACCTTC. This encodes CASSPNLSGGYGYTF.

This chain joins TRBV6-6 and TRBJ1-5, with D uncertain. This CDR3 contains 15 residues. V lost 2 bases, J lost 0 bases, and 8 bases lay in between. The germline V gene has CDR1 MNHNY and CDR2 SVGAGI (reference sequence). The CDR3 DNA follows: TGTGCCAGCAGTTACGCCCGAGATAGCAATCAGCCCCAGCATTTT. It specifies CASSYARDSNQPQHF.

J is TRBJ2-3 and V is TRBV11-2; 12 bases agree with TRBD2. Germline V lookup: CDR1 SGHAT, CDR2 FQNNGV. V lost 3 bases to trimming and J lost 3 bases; unmatched junction nucleotides: 4. The CDR3 loop spans 16 amino acids. The CDR3 sequence is CASSLSSGGGTDTQYF. The CDR3 nucleotides read TGTGCCAGCAGCTTGTCTAGCGGGGGGGGAACAGATACGCAGTATTTT. The full variable domain, rest sourced from reference TRBV11-2 and TRBJ2-3, is EAGVAQSPRYKIIEKRQSVAFWCNPISGHATLYWYQQILGQGPKLLIQFQNNGVVDDSQLPKDRFSAERLKGVDSTLKIQPAKLEDSAVYLCASSLSSGGGTDTQYFGPGTRLTVL.

This clone was detected only once. The gene calls are TRBV30 and TRBJ1-2; weak D call: TRBD1 (5 bases). The CDR3 runs 14 residues. Trimming removed 2 bases at V and 4 bases at J, with 14 bases between. Germline values: CDR1 GTSNPN, CDR2 SVGIG (reference sequence). The CDR3 spells CAWSMGGALYGYTF. The CDR3, as DNA: TGTGCCTGGAGTATGGGGGGAGCCCTCTATGGCTACACCTTC.

In its sample, this clone was seen a few times. V gene TRBV5-1 combines with J gene TRBJ2-1; TRBD2 matches at 8 bases. CDR1 is SGHRS, CDR2 YFSETQ, per germline. The CDR3 runs 15 residues. J gave up 8 bases and V 3 bases, and 10 bases lay outside the gene matches. The CDR3 nucleotides read TGCGCCAGCAGCTCGGGACTAGTCGTAGCCCATGAGCAGTTCTTC. It is translated as CASSSGLVVAHEQFF.

CDR3 nucleotide sequence: TGTGCCTGGATACAGGGATCCACTGAAGCTTTCTTT. Residues: CAWIQGSTEAFF. The chain joins TRBV30 to TRBJ1-1; weak D call: TRBD1 (6 bases). Germline V lookup: CDR1 GTSNPN, CDR2 SVGIG (reference sequence). There are 12 residues in the CDR3. V was cut by 4 bases and J by 4 bases, with 10 bases left in between.

The chain couples TRBV6-2 or TRBV6-3 to TRBJ2-5, with D perhaps matching TRBD2 (5 bases). Germline V gene data show CDR1 as MNHEY and CDR2 as SVGEGT. The ends were cut back, 4 bases at V and 1 base at J, with 10 bases in the middle. The CDR3 spans 14 residues. The CDR3 region has the DNA TGTGCCAGCAGTTTTCATGGACTCCAAGAGACCCAGTACTTC. It codes for CASSFHGLQETQYF.